This T cell receptor (beta chain) emerged from a study of T cells in Graves' hyperthyroidism and ophthalmopathy. The study, taken as a whole, reports: The model identified upcoming ophthalmopathy a median about 7.1 months ahead of onset.

The CDR3 regions of TCR beta were amplified from RNA transcripts. Carried out on the TCR CDR3, a first-round RT-PCR used the HTBI primer set. MiXCR was run by TCRdb on the multiplex PCR reads, yielding one entry per CDR3 protein. The sample has hundreds of thousands of distinct CDR3 sequences; 12% to 15% are singletons. This clonotype was seen a handful of times. The antigen remains undetermined. The PBMCs studied were ones that came from 8.5 to 10 ml fresh peripheral blood. Sequenced material: blood. This clonotype was obtained from a woman younger than 35 with Graves' hyperthyroidism.

Here the CDR3 reads CASSALIIAGVGTGELFF. CDR3 nucleotides: TGTGCCAGCAGCGCCCTTATTATAGCGGGAGTCGGCACCGGGGAGCTGTTTTTT. The V gene is TRBV7-9, the J gene TRBJ2-2; 9 nucleotides align to TRBD2. The CDR3 consists of 18 residues. Germline-derived CDR1 and CDR2 are SEHNR and FQNEAQ (reference sequence). Trimming removed 5 bases from V and 4 bases from J; junction bases left unmatched: 14.